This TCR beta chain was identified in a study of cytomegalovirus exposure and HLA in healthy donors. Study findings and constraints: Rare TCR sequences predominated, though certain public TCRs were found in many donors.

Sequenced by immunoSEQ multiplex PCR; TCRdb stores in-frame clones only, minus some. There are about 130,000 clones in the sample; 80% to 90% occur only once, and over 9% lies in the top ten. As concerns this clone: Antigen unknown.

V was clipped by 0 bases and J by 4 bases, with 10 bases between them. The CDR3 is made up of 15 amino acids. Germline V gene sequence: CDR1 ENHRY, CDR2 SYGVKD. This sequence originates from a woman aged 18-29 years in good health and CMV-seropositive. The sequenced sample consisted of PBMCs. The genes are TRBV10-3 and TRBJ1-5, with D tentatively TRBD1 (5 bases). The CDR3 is CAISESLQGNQPQHF. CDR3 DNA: TGTGCCATCAGTGAGTCTCTGCAGGGAAATCAGCCCCAGCATTTT.